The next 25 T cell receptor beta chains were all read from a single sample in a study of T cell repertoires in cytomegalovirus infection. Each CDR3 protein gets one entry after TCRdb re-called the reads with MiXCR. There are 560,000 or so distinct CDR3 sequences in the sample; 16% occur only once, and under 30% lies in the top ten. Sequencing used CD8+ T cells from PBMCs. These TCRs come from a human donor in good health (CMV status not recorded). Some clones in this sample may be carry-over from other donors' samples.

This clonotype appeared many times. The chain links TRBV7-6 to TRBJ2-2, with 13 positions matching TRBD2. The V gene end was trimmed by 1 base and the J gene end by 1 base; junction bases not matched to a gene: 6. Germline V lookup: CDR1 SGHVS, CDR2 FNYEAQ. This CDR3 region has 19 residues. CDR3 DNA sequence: TGTGCCAGCAGCTTAGACCCGACTAGCGGGAGGATGAACACCGGGGAGCTGTTTTTT. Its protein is CASSLDPTSGRMNTGELFF.

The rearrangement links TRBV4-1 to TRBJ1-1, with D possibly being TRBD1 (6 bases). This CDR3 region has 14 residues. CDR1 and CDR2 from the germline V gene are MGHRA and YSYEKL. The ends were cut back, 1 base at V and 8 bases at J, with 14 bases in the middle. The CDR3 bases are TGCGCCAGCAGCCAAGTAACACAGGGAGGGGAAGCTTTCTTT. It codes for CASSQVTQGGEAFF.

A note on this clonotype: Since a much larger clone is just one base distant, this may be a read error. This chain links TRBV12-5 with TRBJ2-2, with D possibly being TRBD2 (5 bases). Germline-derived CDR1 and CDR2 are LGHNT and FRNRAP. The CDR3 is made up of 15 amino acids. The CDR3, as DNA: TGTGCTAGTGGTTTCAGCTCCCTAGGGCCCGGGGTGCTGTTTTTT. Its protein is CASGFSSLGPGVLFF. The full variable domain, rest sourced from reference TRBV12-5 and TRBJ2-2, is DARVTQTPRHKVTEMGQEVTMRCQPILGHNTVFWYRQTMMQGLELLAYFRNRAPLDDSGMPKDRFSAEMPDATLATLKIQPSEPRDSAVYFCASGFSSLGPGVLFFGEGSRLTVL.

CDR3 nucleotide sequence: TGTGCCAGCAGCACCTCCGGGACAGCTGGAAACACCATATATTTT. Protein sequence: CASSTSGTAGNTIYF. V gene TRBV9 combines with J gene TRBJ1-3; 7 bases line up with TRBD1. The CDR3 covers 15 residues. The J segment lost 2 bases and the V segment lost 4 bases, leaving 6 bases of the junction unmatched. CDR1 and CDR2 from the germline V gene are SGDLS and YYNGEE.

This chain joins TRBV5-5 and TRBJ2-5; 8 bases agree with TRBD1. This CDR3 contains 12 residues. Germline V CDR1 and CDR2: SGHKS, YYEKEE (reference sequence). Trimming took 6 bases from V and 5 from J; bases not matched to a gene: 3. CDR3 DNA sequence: TGTGCCAGCACCGACAGGGGTGAGACCCAGTACTTC. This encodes CASTDRGETQYF.

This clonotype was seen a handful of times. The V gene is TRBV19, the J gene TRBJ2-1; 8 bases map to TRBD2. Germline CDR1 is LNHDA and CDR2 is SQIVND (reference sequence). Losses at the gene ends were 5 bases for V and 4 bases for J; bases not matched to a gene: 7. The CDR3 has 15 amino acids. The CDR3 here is CASSVSGSEYNEQFF. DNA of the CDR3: TGTGCCAGTAGTGTAAGCGGGAGTGAGTACAATGAGCAGTTCTTC.

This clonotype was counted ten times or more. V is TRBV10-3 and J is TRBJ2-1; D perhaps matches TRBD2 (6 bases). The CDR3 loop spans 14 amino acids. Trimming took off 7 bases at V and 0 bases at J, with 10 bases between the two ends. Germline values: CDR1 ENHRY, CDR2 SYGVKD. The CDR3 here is CAIKMGGSYNEQFF. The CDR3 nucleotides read TGTGCCATCAAAATGGGGGGCTCCTACAATGAGCAGTTCTTC.

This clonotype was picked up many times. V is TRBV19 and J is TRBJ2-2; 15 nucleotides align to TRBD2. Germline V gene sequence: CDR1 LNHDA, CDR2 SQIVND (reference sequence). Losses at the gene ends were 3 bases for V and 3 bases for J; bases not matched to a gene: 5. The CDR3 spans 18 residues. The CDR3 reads CASSMVGLAGGDTGELFF. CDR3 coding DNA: TGTGCCAGTAGTATGGTAGGACTAGCGGGGGGGGACACCGGGGAGCTGTTTTTT.

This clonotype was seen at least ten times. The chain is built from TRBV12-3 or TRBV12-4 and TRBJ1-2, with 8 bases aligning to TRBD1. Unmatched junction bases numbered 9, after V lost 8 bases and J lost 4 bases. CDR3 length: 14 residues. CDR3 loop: CASSDTTGAYGYTF. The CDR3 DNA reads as TGTGCCAGCTCCGACACGACAGGGGCCTATGGCTACACCTTC.

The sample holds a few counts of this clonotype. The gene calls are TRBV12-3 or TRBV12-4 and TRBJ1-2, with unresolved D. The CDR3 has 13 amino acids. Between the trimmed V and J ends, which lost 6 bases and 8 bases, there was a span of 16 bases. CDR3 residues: CASSLVDLRGYTF. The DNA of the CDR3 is TGTGCCAGCAGCCTGGTCGACCTGCGGGGCTACACCTTC.

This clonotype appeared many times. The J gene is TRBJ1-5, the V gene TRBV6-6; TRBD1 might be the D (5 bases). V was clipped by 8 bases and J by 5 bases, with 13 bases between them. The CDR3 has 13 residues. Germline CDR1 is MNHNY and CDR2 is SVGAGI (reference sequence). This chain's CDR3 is CASGETVYQPQHF. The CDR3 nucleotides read TGTGCCAGCGGAGAGACAGTCTATCAGCCCCAGCATTTT.

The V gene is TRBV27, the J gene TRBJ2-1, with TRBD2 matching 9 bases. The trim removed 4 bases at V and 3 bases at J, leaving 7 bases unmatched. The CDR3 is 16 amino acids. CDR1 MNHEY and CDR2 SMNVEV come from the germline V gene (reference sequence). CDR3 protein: CASSSFRTSVYNEQFF. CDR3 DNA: TGTGCCAGCAGTTCCTTTCGGACTAGCGTCTACAATGAGCAGTTCTTC.

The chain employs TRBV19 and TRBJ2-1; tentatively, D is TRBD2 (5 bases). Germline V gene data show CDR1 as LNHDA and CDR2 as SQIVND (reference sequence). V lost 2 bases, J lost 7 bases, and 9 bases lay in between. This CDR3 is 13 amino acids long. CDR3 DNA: TGTGCCAGTAGTATACCCGGGGAAAATGAGCAGTTCTTC. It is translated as CASSIPGENEQFF.

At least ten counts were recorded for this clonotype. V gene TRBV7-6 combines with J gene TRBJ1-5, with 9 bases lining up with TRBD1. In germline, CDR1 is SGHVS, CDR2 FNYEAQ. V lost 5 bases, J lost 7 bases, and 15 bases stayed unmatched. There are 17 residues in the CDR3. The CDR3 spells CASSPNAGTGLWQPQHF. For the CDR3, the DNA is TGTGCCAGCAGCCCCAACGCCGGGACAGGGCTATGGCAGCCCCAGCATTTT.

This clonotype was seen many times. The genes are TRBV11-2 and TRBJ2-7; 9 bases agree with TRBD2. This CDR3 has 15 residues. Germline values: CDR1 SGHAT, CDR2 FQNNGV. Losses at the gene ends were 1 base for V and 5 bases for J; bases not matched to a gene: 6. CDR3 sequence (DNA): TGTGCCAGCAGCTTAGTTGGGACTAGCAGTAACGAGCAGTACTTC. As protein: CASSLVGTSSNEQYF.

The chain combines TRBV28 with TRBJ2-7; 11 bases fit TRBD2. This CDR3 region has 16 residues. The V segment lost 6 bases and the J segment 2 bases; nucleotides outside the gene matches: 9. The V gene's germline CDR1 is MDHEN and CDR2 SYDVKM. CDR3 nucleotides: TGTGCCAGCAGAACCGGACTAGCGGGCAATACCTACGAGCAGTACTTC. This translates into CASRTGLAGNTYEQYF.

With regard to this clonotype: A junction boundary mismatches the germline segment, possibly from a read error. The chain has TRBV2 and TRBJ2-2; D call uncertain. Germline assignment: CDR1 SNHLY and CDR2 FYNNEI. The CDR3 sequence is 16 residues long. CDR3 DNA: TGTGCCAGCAGGGAAGACATTGCTTTGAACACCGGGGAGCTGTTTTTT. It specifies CASREDIALNTGELFF.

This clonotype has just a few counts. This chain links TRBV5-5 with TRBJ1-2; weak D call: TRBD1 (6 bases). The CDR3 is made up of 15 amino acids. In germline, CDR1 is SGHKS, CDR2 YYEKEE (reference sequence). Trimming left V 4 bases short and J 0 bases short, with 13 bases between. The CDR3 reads CASSPDSVPNYGYTF. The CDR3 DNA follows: TGTGCCAGCAGCCCGGACAGTGTTCCTAACTATGGCTACACCTTC.

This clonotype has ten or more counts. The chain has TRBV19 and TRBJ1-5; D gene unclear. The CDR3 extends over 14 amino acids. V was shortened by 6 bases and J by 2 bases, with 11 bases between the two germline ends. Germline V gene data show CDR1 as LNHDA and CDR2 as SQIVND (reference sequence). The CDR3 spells CASRSGTGNQPQHF. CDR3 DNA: TGTGCCAGTAGGTCGGGAACCGGCAATCAGCCCCAGCATTTT.

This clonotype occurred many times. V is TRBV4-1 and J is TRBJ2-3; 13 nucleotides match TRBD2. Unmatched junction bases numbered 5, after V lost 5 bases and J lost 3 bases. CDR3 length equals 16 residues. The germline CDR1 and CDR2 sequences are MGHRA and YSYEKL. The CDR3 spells CASSFRTSGSTDTQYF. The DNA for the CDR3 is TGCGCCAGCAGCTTCCGGACTAGCGGGAGTACAGATACGCAGTATTTT.

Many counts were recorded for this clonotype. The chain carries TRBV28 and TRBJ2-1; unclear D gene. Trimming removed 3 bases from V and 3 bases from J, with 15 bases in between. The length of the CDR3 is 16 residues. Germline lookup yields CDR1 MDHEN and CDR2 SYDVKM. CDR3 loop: CASSFSPTDFYNEQFF. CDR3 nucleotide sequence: TGTGCCAGCAGTTTCAGCCCAACAGATTTCTACAATGAGCAGTTCTTC.

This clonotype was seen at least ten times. The CDR3 protein is CATSRGTGNYEQYF. The CDR3 DNA reads TGTGCCACCAGCAGAGGGACAGGCAACTACGAGCAGTACTTC. The chain couples TRBV15 to TRBJ2-7, with TRBD1 matching 7 bases. The ends lost 1 base at V and 3 bases at J; junction bases unmatched: 3. This CDR3 has 14 amino acids. Germline V gives CDR1 LNHNV, CDR2 YYDKDF (reference sequence).

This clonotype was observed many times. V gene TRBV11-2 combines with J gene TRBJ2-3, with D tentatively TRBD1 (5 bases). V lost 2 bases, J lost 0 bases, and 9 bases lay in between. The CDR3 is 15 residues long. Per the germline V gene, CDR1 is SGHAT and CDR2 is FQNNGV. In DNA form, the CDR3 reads TGTGCCAGCAGCTTACGGGCAGGGAGCACAGATACGCAGTATTTT. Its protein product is CASSLRAGSTDTQYF.

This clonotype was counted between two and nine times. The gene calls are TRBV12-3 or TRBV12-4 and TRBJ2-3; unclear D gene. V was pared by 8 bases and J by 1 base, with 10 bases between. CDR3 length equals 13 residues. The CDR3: CASALAGTDTQYF. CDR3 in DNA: TGTGCCAGCGCCTTGGCAGGCACAGATACGCAGTATTTT.

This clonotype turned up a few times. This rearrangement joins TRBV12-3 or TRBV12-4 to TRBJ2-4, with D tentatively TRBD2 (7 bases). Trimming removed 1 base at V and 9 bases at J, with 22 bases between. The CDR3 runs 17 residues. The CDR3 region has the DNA TGTGCCAGCAGTTTAGAACGGGCATTAGGGGGGGACGTCATTCAGTACTTC. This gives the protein CASSLERALGGDVIQYF.